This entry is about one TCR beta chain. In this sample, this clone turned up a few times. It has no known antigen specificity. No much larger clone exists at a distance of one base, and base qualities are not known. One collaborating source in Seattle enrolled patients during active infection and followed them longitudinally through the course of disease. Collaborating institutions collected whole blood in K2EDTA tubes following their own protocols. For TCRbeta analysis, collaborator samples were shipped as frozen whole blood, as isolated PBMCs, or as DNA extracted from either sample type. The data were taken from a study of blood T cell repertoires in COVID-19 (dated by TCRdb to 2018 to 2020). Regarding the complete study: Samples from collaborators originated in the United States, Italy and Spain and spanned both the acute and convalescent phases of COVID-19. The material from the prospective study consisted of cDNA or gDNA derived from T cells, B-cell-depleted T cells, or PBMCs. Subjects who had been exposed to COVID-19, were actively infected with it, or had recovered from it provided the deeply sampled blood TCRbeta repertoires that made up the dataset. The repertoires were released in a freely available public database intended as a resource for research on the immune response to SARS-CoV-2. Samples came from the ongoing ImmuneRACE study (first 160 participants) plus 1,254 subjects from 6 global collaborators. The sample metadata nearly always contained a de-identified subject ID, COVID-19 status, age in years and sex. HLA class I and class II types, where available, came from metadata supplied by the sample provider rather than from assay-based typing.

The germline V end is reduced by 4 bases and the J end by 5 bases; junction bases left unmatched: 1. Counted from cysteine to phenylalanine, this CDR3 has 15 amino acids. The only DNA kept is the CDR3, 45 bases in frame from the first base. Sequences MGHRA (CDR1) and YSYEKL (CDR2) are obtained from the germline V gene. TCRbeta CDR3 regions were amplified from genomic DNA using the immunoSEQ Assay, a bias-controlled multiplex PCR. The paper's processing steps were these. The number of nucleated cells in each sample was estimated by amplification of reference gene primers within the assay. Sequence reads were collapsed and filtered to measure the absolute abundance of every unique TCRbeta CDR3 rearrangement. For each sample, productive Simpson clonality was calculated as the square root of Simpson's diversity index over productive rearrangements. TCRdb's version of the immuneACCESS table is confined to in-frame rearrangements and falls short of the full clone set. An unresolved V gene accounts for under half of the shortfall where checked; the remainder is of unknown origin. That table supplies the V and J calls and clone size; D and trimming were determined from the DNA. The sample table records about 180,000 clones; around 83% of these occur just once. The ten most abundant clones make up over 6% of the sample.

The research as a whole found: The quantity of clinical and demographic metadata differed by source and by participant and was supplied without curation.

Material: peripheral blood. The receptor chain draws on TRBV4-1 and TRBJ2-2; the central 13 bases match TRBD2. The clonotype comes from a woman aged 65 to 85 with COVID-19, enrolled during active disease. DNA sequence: TGCGCCAGCAGCCGGACTAGCGGGAGAACCGGGGAGCTGTTTTTT. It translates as CASSRTSGRTGELFF.